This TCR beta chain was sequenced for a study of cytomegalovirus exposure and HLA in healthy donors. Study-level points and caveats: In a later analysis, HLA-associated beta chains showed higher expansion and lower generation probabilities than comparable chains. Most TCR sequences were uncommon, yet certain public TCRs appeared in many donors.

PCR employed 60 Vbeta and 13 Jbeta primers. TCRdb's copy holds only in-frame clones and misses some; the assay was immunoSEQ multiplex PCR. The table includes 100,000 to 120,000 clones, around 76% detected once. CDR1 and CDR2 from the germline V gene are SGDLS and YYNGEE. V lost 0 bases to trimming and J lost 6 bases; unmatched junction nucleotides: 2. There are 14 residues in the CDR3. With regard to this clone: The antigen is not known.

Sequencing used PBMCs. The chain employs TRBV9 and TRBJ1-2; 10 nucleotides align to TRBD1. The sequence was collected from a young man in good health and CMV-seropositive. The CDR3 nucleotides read TGTGCCAGCAGCGTAGCGGGGACAGGGGATGGCTACACCTTC. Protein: CASSVAGTGDGYTF.